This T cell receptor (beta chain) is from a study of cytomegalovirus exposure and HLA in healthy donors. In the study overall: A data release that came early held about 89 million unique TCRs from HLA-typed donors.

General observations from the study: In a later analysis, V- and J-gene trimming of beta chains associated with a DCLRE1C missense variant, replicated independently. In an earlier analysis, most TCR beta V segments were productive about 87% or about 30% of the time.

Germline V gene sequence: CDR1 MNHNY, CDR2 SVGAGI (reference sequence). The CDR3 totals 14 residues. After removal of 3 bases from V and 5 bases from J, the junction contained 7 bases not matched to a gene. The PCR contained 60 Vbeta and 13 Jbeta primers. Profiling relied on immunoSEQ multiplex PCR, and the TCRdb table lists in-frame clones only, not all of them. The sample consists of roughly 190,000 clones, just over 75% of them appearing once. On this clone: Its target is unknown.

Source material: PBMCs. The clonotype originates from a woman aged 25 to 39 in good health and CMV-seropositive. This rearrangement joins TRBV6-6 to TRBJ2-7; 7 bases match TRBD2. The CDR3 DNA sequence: TGTGCCAGCAGTTATGGCGGGAGTGGGGACGAGCAGTACTTC. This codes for CASSYGGSGDEQYF.